This paragraph reports one T cell receptor beta chain. It lacks a known antigen. No clone much larger than this one lies a single base away; base qualities are absent. The sample contains more than one DNA sequence encoding this CDR3. This sample was included in a study of Ad26.COV2.S vaccination and SARS-CoV-2 variants (dated by TCRdb to about 2021). Regarding the research as a whole: Donors in the vaccine arm were drawn from COV1001, a phase I-IIa trial of Ad26.COV2.S in healthy adults that was multicentre, randomized, double-blind and placebo-controlled. The TCR-sequenced set comprised around 30 samples: 19 Ad26.COV2.S vaccine recipients, 5 placebo recipients and 8 SARS-CoV-2 convalescent individuals. The specificity and breadth of SARS-CoV-2-reactive T cell receptors after Ad26.COV2.S vaccination were assessed by TCRbeta repertoire sequencing. Investigators did not know the trial group allocation while performing experiments and assessing outcomes. Trial participants were randomized into five groups of five: low-dose or high-dose Ad26.COV2.S given once or twice, or placebo on both occasions. Ad26.COV2.S was given intramuscularly at 5x10^10 or 1x10^11 viral particles, as a single shot or as two shots 56 days apart.

The immunoSEQ Assay was used to sequence TCRbeta CDR3 regions. After extraction, genomic DNA underwent amplification by bias-controlled multiplex PCR, followed by high-throughput sequencing. Per the source publication's procedure: To quantify the absolute abundance of every unique TCRbeta CDR3 region, sequences were collapsed and filtered. T cell fraction was estimated by normalizing TCRbeta template counts to usable DNA, which was measured by amplifying reference genes present in all nucleated cells. Repertoire TCRs were annotated as SARS-CoV-2-specific when V gene, CDR3 amino acid sequence and J gene were exactly matched to a known reactive TCR set. The reference SARS-CoV-2 TCR set was obtained from MIRA and was filtered for enrichment in COVID-19-positive ImmuneCODE repertoires, whereby public or cross-reactive TCRs were removed. Based on the MIRA antigens, annotated TCRs were further analysed at the level of specific ORF or position within ORF. Breadth was defined as annotated unique rearrangements over total unique productive rearrangements; depth was the summed frequency of those rearrangements. Two-sided Wilcoxon rank-sum tests were applied when comparing TCR breadth between groups. TCRdb's version of the immuneACCESS table is confined to in-frame rearrangements and falls short of the full clone set. An unresolved V gene accounts for under half of the shortfall where checked; the remainder is of unknown origin. V and J calls plus clone size are reproduced from that table; the DNA served to infer D and trimming. This sample holds hundreds of thousands of clones; around 92% were observed only once. Of the sample, over 1.3% falls within the top ten clones.

The CDR3 holds 13 amino acids from the cysteine to the phenylalanine. The read is trimmed to its CDR3 DNA, 39 bases read in frame from base 1. CDR1 and CDR2 were assigned from the germline V gene as SGHTA and FQGNSA. V drops 1 base and J drops 1 base, leaving 1 base in between. Broad study findings and their caveats: After vaccination, spike-specific CD8+ and CD4+ T cell responses were reported to show substantial breadth. Vaccine and placebo recipients had comparable non-spike TCR breadth, which fits with the vaccine containing only spike. Comparing responses between vaccine doses or regimens was not something the study was powered to do. Spike-specific TCR breadth was higher in Ad26.COV2.S recipients than in placebo recipients (P = 0.0014). The authors noted that the TCR breadth and depth analyses may have underestimated total T cell responses.

The treatment or condition label here, explained by the study, means: 19 received Ad26.COV2.S at low or high dose, single or two shots; a few received placebo; per-sample allocation not given. Repertoires of vaccine and placebo recipients were sequenced from samples taken on day 63 after the first injection. Cohort 1b enrolled around 24 adults aged 18-55 years at a single site in Boston, USA, between 29 July and 7 August 2020. As a vaccine, Ad26.COV2.S was a replication-incompetent adenovirus type 26 vector that expressed a prefusion-stabilized SARS-CoV-2 spike protein derived from the original Wuhan strain.

The chain was built from TRBV7-2 and TRBJ2-2; no D gene is confidently identified. The source was peripheral blood, collected in a trial of Ad26.COV2.S vaccine versus placebo. The TCR comes from a person aged 18 to 59 who received the Ad26.COV2.S COVID-19 vaccine or a placebo. CDR3 region: CASSLGNTGELFF. The DNA sequence is as follows: TGTGCCAGCAGCTTAGGGAACACCGGGGAGCTGTTTTTT.